These 25 T cell receptor beta chains were sequenced from one sample in a study of T-cell memory formation after mild COVID-19. TCRdb redid the calling of the 5' RACE reads with MiXCR, one entry per CDR3 protein. This table has 350,000 to 400,000 distinct CDR3 sequences, roughly 20% appearing once. Sequenced input: PBMCs or a T cell subset sorted from them (not recorded which). The receptors originated from an adult woman who had mild COVID-19 (a few samples of this study predate the infection). Cell type and time point are not known.

This clonotype has at least ten counts. This sequence joins TRBV7-9 and TRBJ2-2; D is unresolved. This CDR3 comprises 13 residues. Trimming left V 1 base short and J 6 bases short, with 6 bases between. The germline gives CDR1 SEHNR, CDR2 FQNEAQ (reference sequence). The CDR3 coding sequence is TGTGCCAGCAGCTTAGAAAGGTCCGGGGAGCTGTTTTTT. Amino acids: CASSLERSGELFF.

The rearrangement joins TRBV12-3 or TRBV12-4 to TRBJ1-5; D is possibly TRBD1 (5 bases). V was cut by 6 bases and J by 0 bases, with 9 bases left in between. The CDR3 is 14 amino acids. CDR3 sequence: CASSDRNSNQPQHF. Written as DNA, the CDR3 is TGTGCCAGCAGCGACAGAAATAGCAATCAGCCCCAGCATTTT.

This sequence joins TRBV12-3 or TRBV12-4 and TRBJ2-7; D may correspond to TRBD1 or TRBD2 (5 bases each). The CDR3 is made up of 14 amino acids. Trimming left V 5 bases short and J 2 bases short, with 13 bases between. CDR3 loop: CASSRDGGAYEQYF. The CDR3 DNA reads TGTGCCAGCAGTCGGGACGGTGGAGCCTACGAGCAGTACTTC.

This clonotype was seen more than once but under ten times. This chain joins TRBV19 and TRBJ1-1, with a tentative D call TRBD1 (6 bases). The CDR3 length is 14 residues. V lost 7 bases and J lost 7, with 19 bases in between. Germline V gives CDR1 LNHDA, CDR2 SQIVND (reference sequence). CDR3: CASISQGRFGEAFF. Written as DNA, the CDR3 is TGTGCCAGTATCTCACAGGGAAGGTTCGGTGAAGCTTTCTTT.

This clonotype has a handful of counts. J is TRBJ2-1 and V is TRBV19; 9 nucleotides align to TRBD1. With V trimmed by 10 bases and J by 7 bases, 8 bases remained unmatched. The CDR3 sequence is 13 residues long. The germline gives CDR1 LNHDA, CDR2 SQIVND (reference sequence). This chain's CDR3 is CATTGGWRNEQFF. The CDR3 DNA sequence: TGTGCCACCACAGGGGGCTGGAGGAATGAGCAGTTCTTC.

The rearrangement links TRBV2 to TRBJ2-1; 14 nucleotides agree with TRBD2. J gave up 8 bases and V 8 bases, and 5 bases lay outside the gene matches. The CDR3 extends over 14 amino acids. Germline V gene sequence: CDR1 SNHLY, CDR2 FYNNEI. CDR3: CASRTSGGFYEQFF. The CDR3 coding sequence is TGTGCCAGCCGGACTAGCGGGGGGTTCTATGAGCAGTTCTTC.

There are a few counts of this clonotype. The CDR3 nucleotides read TGCGCCAGCAGCCAACAGGGAAACAGGGGAAATTCACCCCTCCACTTT. The encoded protein is CASSQQGNRGNSPLHF. The chain joins TRBV4-1 to TRBJ1-6; TRBD1 matches 7 bases. Trimming at V came to 2 bases and at J to 7 bases, leaving 8 bases not matched to a gene. The CDR3 covers 16 residues. Germline CDR1 reads MGHRA; CDR2 reads YSYEKL.

The V and J genes are TRBV7-9 and TRBJ2-7; TRBD2 matches at 7 bases. The CDR3 extends over 15 amino acids. The V and J ends lost 3 bases and 3 bases, in that order; junction bases with no gene match: 8. Germline CDR1 and CDR2: SEHNR and FQNEAQ (reference sequence). The CDR3 sequence is CASSLGGAFIYEQYF. Written as DNA, the CDR3 is TGTGCCAGCAGCTTGGGAGGGGCCTTTATCTACGAGCAGTACTTC.

This clonotype has more than one count but fewer than ten. This chain connects TRBV12-3 or TRBV12-4 to TRBJ1-2, with TRBD1 as a possible D gene (5 bases). V was trimmed by 5 bases and J by 3 bases, leaving 13 bases between them. CDR3 length equals 14 residues. In DNA form, the CDR3 reads TGTGCCAGCAGTCCCGGACGGGACTACTATGGCTACACCTTC. Translating gives CASSPGRDYYGYTF.

This clonotype was counted only a few times. The chain links TRBV5-1 to TRBJ2-3; 8 bases fit TRBD1. V was clipped by 6 bases and J by 4 bases; unmatched bases: 19. Germline CDR1 and CDR2: SGHRS and YFSETQ. The CDR3 totals 18 residues. The CDR3 region has the DNA TGCGCCAGCACCACCGTGGGGACCCAGGGGGCAAAGTCAGATACGCAGTATTTT. This translates into CASTTVGTQGAKSDTQYF.

This clonotype has a handful of counts. The chain combines TRBV11-1 with TRBJ2-4; a possible D gene is TRBD2 (6 bases). Germline V CDR1 and CDR2: SGHAT, FQDESV (reference sequence). V lost 4 bases to trimming and J lost 8 bases, with 15 bases between them. The CDR3 contains 14 residues. For the CDR3, the DNA is TGTGCCAGCAGCTCTCCCGGGAGATCGGACATTCAGTACTTC. The encoded protein is CASSSPGRSDIQYF.

The chain employs TRBV5-1 and TRBJ1-1, with D maybe TRBD1 (5 bases). The germline gives CDR1 SGHRS, CDR2 YFSETQ. V was shortened by 0 bases and J by 4 bases, with 10 bases between the two germline ends. The CDR3 length is 14 residues. The DNA of the CDR3 is TGCGCCAGCAGCTTGGAGCCGGGGACCACTGAAGCTTTCTTT. Translated, it gives CASSLEPGTTEAFF. Supplemented by reference TRBV5-1 and TRBJ1-1, the full variable domain reads KAGVTQTPRYLIKTRGQQVTLSCSPISGHRSVSWYQQTPGQGLQFLFEYFSETQRNKGNFPGRFSGRQFSNSRSEMNVSTLELGDSALYLCASSLEPGTTEAFFGQGTRLTVV.

This clonotype was recorded many times. The V call is TRBV12-3 or TRBV12-4, the J call TRBJ2-2; D call uncertain. Trimming shortened V by 3 bases and J by 7 bases, and 3 bases separated the two germline ends. CDR3 length: 11 amino acids. Here the CDR3 DNA reads TGTGCCAGCAGTTTGGACGGGGAGCTGTTTTTT. It specifies CASSLDGELFF.

This clonotype came up a few times. CDR3 in amino acids: CSARDYRGDYNEQFF. Written as DNA, the CDR3 is TGCAGTGCTAGAGACTATCGGGGGGACTACAATGAGCAGTTCTTC. The chain couples TRBV20-1 to TRBJ2-1; the match to TRBD2 covers 7 bases. J lost 3 bases, V lost 0 bases, and 5 bases had no gene match. The V gene's germline CDR1 is DFQATT and CDR2 SNEGSKA (reference sequence). The CDR3 length is 15 residues.

Only a few counts were recorded for this clonotype. As DNA, the CDR3 is TGCAGTGCTAGTCTAGGCAGGGACACTGAAGCTTTCTTT. Translation gives CSASLGRDTEAFF. The gene calls are TRBV20-1 and TRBJ1-1, with a possible D match to TRBD1 (5 bases). The length of the CDR3 is 13 residues. Trimming cost V 3 bases and J 3 bases, with 11 bases left between them. Germline-derived CDR1 and CDR2 are DFQATT and SNEGSKA (reference sequence).

V usage is TRBV6-5 and J usage is TRBJ2-3, with 12 nucleotides matching TRBD2. J gave up 6 bases and V 5 bases, and 12 bases lay outside the gene matches. The germline V gene has CDR1 MNHEY and CDR2 SVGAGI. The CDR3 contains 17 residues. The CDR3 protein is CASSNPGLAGPRDTQYF. CDR3 nucleotides: TGTGCCAGCAGTAACCCCGGACTAGCGGGGCCAAGGGATACGCAGTATTTT.

The rearrangement joins TRBV6-5 to TRBJ2-1; D is possibly TRBD2 (6 bases). Trimming pared 5 bases from V and 0 bases from J, leaving 20 bases between. The CDR3 is made up of 18 amino acids. Germline V gene lookup returns CDR1 MNHEY and CDR2 SVGAGI. CDR3 sequence (DNA): TGTGCCAGCAGTACCCGGCTTAGCGGACCCAGCTCCTACAATGAGCAGTTCTTC. Amino acid sequence: CASSTRLSGPSSYNEQFF.

J is TRBJ2-5 and V is TRBV24-1; D may be TRBD1 or TRBD2 (6 bases each). The CDR3 loop spans 16 amino acids. The V end was cut by 5 bases, the J end by 3 bases, with 18 bases between. The V gene's germline CDR1 is KGHDR and CDR2 SFDVKD. The CDR3: CATSAGARRGKETQYF. In nucleotides, the CDR3 is TGTGCCACCAGTGCGGGGGCTCGAAGGGGGAAAGAGACCCAGTACTTC.

This clonotype was seen only once. J is TRBJ2-1 and V is TRBV12-3 or TRBV12-4; 10 bases are a match to TRBD1. The length of the CDR3 is 15 residues. V trimming: 4 bases; J trimming: 7 bases; junction bases outside the gene matches: 7. Here the CDR3 reads CASSSGQGSRNEQFF. The CDR3 region has the DNA TGTGCCAGCAGTTCGGGACAGGGGAGCAGGAATGAGCAGTTCTTC.

The genes are TRBV12-3 or TRBV12-4 and TRBJ2-7, with 12 bases fitting TRBD1. The CDR3 length is 16 residues. Trimming removed 5 bases from V and 5 bases from J; junction bases left unmatched: 10. As DNA, the CDR3 is TGTGCCAGCAGTGCGGGGACAGGGGGCGCAACCCACGAGCAGTACTTC. Translating gives CASSAGTGGATHEQYF.

This chain joins TRBV20-1 and TRBJ2-2; 10 nucleotides match TRBD2. V shed 6 bases, J shed 1 base, and the junction held 5 bases outside the gene matches. Germline V lookup: CDR1 DFQATT, CDR2 SNEGSKA (reference sequence). This CDR3 spans 15 amino acids. CDR3 sequence: CSARRLAGNTGELFF. CDR3 sequence (DNA): TGCAGTGCCCGGCGACTAGCGGGGAACACCGGGGAGCTGTTTTTT.

The chain employs TRBV20-1 and TRBJ2-2; TRBD2 is a possible D gene (5 bases). The CDR3 runs to 14 residues. The V end was cut by 1 base, the J end by 7 bases, with 13 bases between. Germline V gene sequence: CDR1 DFQATT, CDR2 SNEGSKA (reference sequence). CDR3 DNA sequence: TGCAGTGCTAGAGCCCGGGATGGGAGCGGGGAGCTGTTTTTT. Amino acid sequence: CSARARDGSGELFF.

This clonotype was picked up many times. The rearrangement joins TRBV6-6 to TRBJ2-5, with D perhaps TRBD1 or TRBD2 (5 bases each). The V and J ends lost 6 bases and 5 bases respectively, with 16 bases between them. There are 14 residues in the CDR3. Germline V lookup: CDR1 MNHNY, CDR2 SVGAGI (reference sequence). CDR3 sequence reads: CASRVGAGKETQYF. The CDR3, as DNA: TGTGCCAGCAGGGTCGGGGCAGGGAAGGAGACCCAGTACTTC.

The sample holds many counts of this clonotype. The V call is TRBV27, the J call TRBJ2-5, with 10 positions matching TRBD2. This CDR3 comprises 16 residues. The V and J ends lost 1 base and 5 bases, in that order; junction bases with no gene match: 7. Per the germline V gene, CDR1 is MNHEY and CDR2 is SMNVEV (reference sequence). The CDR3 reads CASSLLSSGSGETQYF. Here the CDR3 DNA reads TGTGCCAGCAGTTTATTGTCTAGCGGGAGTGGGGAGACCCAGTACTTC.

At least ten counts were recorded for this clonotype. V usage is TRBV12-3 or TRBV12-4 and J usage is TRBJ2-3, with a tentative D call TRBD1 (5 bases). This CDR3 spans 15 amino acids. Trimming shortened V by 4 bases and J by 6 bases, and 17 bases separated the two germline ends. The CDR3 bases are TGTGCCAGCAGTTCTCCCGGACCAAGACAGGATACGCAGTATTTT. Translating gives CASSSPGPRQDTQYF.